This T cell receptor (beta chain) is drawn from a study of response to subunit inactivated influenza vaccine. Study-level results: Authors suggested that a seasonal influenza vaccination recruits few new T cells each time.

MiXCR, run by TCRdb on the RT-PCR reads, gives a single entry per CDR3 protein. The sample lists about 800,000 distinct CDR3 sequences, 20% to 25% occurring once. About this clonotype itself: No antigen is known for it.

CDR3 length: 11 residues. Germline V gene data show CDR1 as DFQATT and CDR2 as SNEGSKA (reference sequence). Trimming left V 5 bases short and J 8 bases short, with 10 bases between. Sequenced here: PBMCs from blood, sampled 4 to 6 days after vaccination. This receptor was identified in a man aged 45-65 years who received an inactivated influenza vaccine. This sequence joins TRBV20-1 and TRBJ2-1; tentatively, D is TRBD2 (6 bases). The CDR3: CSAPGSDEQFF. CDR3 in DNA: TGCAGTGCTCCCGGGAGCGATGAGCAGTTCTTC.